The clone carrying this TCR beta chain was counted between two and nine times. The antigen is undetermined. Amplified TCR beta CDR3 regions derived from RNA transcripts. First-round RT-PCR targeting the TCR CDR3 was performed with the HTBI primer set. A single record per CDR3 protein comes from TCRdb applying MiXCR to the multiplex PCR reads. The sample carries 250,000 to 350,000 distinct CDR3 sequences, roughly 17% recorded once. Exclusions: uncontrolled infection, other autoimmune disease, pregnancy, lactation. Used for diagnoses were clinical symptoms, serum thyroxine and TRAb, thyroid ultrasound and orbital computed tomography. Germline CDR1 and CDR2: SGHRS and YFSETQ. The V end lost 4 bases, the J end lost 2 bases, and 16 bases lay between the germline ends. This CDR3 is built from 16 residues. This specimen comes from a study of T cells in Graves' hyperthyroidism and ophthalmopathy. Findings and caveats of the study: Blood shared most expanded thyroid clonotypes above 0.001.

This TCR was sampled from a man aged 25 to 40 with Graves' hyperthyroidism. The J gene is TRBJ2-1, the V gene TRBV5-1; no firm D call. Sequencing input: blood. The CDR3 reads CASSRGISHPYNEQFF. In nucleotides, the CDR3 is TGCGCCAGCAGCCGTGGGATAAGTCACCCCTACAATGAGCAGTTCTTC. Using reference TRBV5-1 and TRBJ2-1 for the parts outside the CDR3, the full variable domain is KAGVTQTPRYLIKTRGQQVTLSCSPISGHRSVSWYQQTPGQGLQFLFEYFSETQRNKGNFPGRFSGRQFSNSRSEMNVSTLELGDSALYLCASSRGISHPYNEQFFGPGTRLTVL.